Listed below are T cell receptor beta chains from one sample, sequenced in a study of response to subunit inactivated influenza vaccine. TCRdb re-called the RT-PCR reads through MiXCR, storing one row per CDR3 protein. The repertoire has 800,000 to 1,000,000 distinct CDR3 sequences, around 21% of them found once; the top ten carry about a tenth. The sample was PBMCs from blood, taken roughly 5 days after vaccination. The receptor source for this set is a man in his fifties or sixties who received an inactivated influenza vaccine. Each CDR3 is given with its conserved first and last residue. D genes are given only for firm matches. Expanded clones get a size class; other rows say once, few or many, or leave the size out.

J,size,D,V,CDR3,DNA
TRBJ2-3,.,TRBD2,TRBV27,CASSLLGGFDGSNTDTQYF,TGTGCCAGCAGTTTACTGGGGGGGTTTGATGGGTCTAACACAGATACGCAGTATTTT
TRBJ2-2,.,TRBD1,TRBV4-3,CASSQWTGSENGELFF,TGCGCCAGCAGCCAATGGACAGGGAGTGAAAACGGGGAGCTGTTTTTT
TRBJ1-2,few,.,TRBV15,CATSRDRANGYTF,TGTGCCACCAGCAGAGACAGGGCGAATGGCTACACCTTC
TRBJ2-7,many,TRBD2,TRBV5-1,CASSLVSGGSYEQYF,TGCGCCAGCAGCTTGGTTAGCGGGGGCTCCTACGAGCAGTACTTC
TRBJ2-1,.,.,TRBV29-1,CSVDSLYNEQFF,TGCAGCGTTGACAGCCTTTACAATGAGCAGTTCTTC
TRBJ2-3,many,.,TRBV29-1,CSVDRTSNTDTQYF,TGCAGCGTTGATAGGACATCTAACACAGATACGCAGTATTTT
TRBJ2-1,few,.,TRBV11-2,CASTWTGSSYNEQFF,TGTGCCAGCACCTGGACGGGAAGCTCCTACAATGAGCAGTTCTTC
TRBJ1-1,once,.,TRBV19,CASSIKRTNTEAFF,TGTGCCAGTAGTATAAAACGGACGAACACTGAAGCTTTCTTT
TRBJ1-6,.,.,TRBV20-1,CSARSRGGNSPLHF,TGCAGTGCTAGATCCCGGGGGGGTAATTCACCCCTCCACTTT
TRBJ1-4,few,.,TRBV12-3/TRBV12-4,CASSFSFLRGGEKLFF,TGTGCCAGCAGTTTTTCCTTTCTCAGGGGTGGTGAAAAACTGTTTTTT
TRBJ2-1,few,TRBD2,TRBV7-2,CASSFERENEQFF,TGTGCCAGCAGCTTTGAGCGGGAAAATGAGCAGTTCTTC
TRBJ2-7,.,TRBD2,TRBV7-2,CASSHRTSGVYEQYF,TGTGCCAGCAGCCACAGGACTAGCGGAGTTTACGAGCAGTACTTC
TRBJ2-2,.,TRBD2,TRBV7-2,CASSYPSGGITGELFF,TGTGCCAGCAGCTACCCCTCGGGGGGTATCACCGGGGAGCTGTTTTTT
TRBJ2-3,once,TRBD2,TRBV5-1,CASSSRTSGRAIDTQYF,TGCGCCAGCAGCTCGCGGACTAGCGGGAGGGCCATAGATACGCAGTATTTT
TRBJ2-3,few,TRBD1,TRBV30,CAWSRDRGSDTQYF,TGTGCCTGGAGTCGGGACAGGGGGTCGGATACGCAGTATTTT
TRBJ2-5,few,.,TRBV7-9,CASSLLREQETQYF,TGTGCCAGCAGCCTCCTCCGGGAACAAGAGACCCAGTACTTC